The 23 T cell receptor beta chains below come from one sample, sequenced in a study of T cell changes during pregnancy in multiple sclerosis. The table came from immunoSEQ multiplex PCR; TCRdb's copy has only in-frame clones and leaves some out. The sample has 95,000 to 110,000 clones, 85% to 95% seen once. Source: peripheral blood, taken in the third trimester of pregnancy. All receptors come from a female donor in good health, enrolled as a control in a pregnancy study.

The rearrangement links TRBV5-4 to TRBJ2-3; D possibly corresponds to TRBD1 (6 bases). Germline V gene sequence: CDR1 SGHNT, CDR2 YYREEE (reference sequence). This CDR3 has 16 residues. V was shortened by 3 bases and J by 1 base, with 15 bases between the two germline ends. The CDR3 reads CASSWGPSSGTDTQYF. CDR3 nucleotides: TGTGCCAGCAGCTGGGGGCCTTCATCCGGCACAGATACGCAGTATTTT.

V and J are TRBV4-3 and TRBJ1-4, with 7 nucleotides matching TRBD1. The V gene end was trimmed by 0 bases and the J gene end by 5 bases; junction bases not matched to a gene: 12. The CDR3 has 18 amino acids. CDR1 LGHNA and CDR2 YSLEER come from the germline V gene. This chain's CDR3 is CASSQDLGVGRGNEKLFF. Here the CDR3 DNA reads TGCGCCAGCAGCCAAGATCTTGGGGTGGGCAGGGGGAATGAAAAACTGTTTTTT.

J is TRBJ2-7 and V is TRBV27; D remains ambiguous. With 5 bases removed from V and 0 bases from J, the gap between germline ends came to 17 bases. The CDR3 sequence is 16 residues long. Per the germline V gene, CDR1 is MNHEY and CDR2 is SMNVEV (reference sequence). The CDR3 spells CASSPRRGGASYEQYF. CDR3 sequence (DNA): TGTGCCAGCAGTCCCAGACGTGGCGGCGCCTCCTACGAGCAGTACTTC.

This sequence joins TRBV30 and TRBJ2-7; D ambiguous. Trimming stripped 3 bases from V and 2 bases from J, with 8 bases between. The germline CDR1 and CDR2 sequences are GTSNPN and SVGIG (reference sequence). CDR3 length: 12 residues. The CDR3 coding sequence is TGTGCCTGGAGGCACCGGGCCTACGAGCAGTACTTC. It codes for CAWRHRAYEQYF.

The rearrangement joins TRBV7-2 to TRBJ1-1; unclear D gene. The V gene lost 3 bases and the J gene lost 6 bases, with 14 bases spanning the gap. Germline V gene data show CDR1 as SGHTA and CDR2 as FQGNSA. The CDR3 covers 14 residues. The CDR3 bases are TGTGCCAGCAGCTTGACATACTTCTCGCCTGAAGCTTTCTTT. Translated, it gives CASSLTYFSPEAFF.

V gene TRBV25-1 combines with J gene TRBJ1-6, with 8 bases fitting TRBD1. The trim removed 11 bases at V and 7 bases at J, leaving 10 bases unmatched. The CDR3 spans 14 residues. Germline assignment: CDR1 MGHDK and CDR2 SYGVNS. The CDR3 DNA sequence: TGTGCCCCGTACACCGGGACAGGAAATTCACCCCTCCACTTT. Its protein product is CAPYTGTGNSPLHF.

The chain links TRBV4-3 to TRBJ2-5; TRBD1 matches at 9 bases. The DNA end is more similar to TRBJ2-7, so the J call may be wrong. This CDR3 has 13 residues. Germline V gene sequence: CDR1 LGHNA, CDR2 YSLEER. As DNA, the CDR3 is TGCGCCAGCAGTCGGGACAGGGACTACGAGCAGTACTTC. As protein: CASSRDRDYEQYF.

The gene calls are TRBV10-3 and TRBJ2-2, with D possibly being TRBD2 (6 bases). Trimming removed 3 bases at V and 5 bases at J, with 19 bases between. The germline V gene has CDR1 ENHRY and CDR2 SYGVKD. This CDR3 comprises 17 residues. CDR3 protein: CAISDPDGGSRTGELFF. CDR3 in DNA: TGTGCCATCAGTGACCCAGATGGGGGGAGTAGAACCGGGGAGCTGTTTTTT.

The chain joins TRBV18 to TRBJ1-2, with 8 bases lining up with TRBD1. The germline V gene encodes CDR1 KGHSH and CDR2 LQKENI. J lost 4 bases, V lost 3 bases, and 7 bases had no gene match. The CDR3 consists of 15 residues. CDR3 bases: TGTGCCAGCTCACCTGGGGACAGGATAAGCTATGGCTACACCTTC. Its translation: CASSPGDRISYGYTF.

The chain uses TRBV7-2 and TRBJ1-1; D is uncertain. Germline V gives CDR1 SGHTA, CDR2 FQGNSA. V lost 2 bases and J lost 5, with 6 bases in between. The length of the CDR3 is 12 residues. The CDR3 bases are TGTGCCAGCAGCTTAACTCGAACTGAAGCTTTCTTT. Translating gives CASSLTRTEAFF.

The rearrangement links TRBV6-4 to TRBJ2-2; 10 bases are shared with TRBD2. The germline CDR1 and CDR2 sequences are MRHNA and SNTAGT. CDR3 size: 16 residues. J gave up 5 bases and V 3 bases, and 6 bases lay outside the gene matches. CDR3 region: CASSESSGGLTGELFF. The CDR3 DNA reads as TGTGCCAGCAGTGAATCTAGCGGGGGCCTAACCGGGGAGCTGTTTTTT.

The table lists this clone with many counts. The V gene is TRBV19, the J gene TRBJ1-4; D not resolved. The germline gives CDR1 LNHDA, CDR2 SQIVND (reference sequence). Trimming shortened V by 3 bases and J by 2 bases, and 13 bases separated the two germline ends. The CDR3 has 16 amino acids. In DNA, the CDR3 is TGTGCCAGTAGTATGGCGAGTGGCGGGACTAATGAAAAACTGTTTTTT. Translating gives CASSMASGGTNEKLFF. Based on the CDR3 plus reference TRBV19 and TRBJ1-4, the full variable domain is DGGITQSPKYLFRKEGQNVTLSCEQNLNHDAMYWYRQDPGQGLRLIYYSQIVNDFQKGDIAEGYSVSREKKESFPLTVTSAQKNPTAFYLCASSMASGGTNEKLFFGSGTQLSVL.

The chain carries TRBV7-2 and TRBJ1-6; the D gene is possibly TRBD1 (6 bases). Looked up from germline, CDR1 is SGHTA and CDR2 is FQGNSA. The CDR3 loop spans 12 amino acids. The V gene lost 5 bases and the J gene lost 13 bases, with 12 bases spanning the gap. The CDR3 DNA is TGTGCCAGCAGCATACAGGGACGGCCCCTCCACTTT. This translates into CASSIQGRPLHF.

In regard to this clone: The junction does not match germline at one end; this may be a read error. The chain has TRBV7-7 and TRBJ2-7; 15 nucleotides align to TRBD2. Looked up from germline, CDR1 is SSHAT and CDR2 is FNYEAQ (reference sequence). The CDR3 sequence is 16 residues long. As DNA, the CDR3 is TGTGCTAGCAGCCCGGGACTAGCGGGGGGCGACTACGAGCAGTACTTC. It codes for CASSPGLAGGDYEQYF.

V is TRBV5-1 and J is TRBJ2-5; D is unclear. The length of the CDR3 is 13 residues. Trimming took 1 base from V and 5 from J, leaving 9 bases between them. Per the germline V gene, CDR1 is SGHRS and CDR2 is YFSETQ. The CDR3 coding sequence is TGCGCCAGCAGCTTGACGGTTGAGGAGACCCAGTACTTC. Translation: CASSLTVEETQYF.

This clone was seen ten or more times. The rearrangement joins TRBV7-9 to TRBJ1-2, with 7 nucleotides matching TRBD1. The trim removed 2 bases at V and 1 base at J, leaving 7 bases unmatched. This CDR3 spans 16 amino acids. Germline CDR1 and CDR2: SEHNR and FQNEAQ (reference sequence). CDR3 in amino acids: CASSLSRDSFNYGYTF. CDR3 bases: TGTGCCAGCAGCTTATCCCGGGACAGCTTTAACTATGGCTACACCTTC.

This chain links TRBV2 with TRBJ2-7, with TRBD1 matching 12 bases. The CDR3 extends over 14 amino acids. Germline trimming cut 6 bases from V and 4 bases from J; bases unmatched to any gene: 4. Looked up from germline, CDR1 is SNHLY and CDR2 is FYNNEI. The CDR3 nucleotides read TGTGCCAGCAGGGCGGGACAGGGGGCGTACGAGCAGTACTTC. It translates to CASRAGQGAYEQYF.

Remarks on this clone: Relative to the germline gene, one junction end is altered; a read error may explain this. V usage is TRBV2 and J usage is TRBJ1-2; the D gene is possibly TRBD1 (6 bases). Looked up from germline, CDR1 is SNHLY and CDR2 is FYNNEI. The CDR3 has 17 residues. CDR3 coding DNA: TGTGCCAGCACACGACCGGGACAATCCCTACGATATGGTTTAATCTCCTTC. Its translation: CASTRPGQSLRYGLISF.

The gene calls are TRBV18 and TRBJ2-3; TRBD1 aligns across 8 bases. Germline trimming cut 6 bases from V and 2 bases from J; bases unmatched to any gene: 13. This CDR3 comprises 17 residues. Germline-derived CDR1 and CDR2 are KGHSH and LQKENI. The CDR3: CASSFLGTGMVTDTQYF. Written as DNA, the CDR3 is TGTGCCAGCTCTTTTCTAGGGACAGGCATGGTCACAGATACGCAGTATTTT.

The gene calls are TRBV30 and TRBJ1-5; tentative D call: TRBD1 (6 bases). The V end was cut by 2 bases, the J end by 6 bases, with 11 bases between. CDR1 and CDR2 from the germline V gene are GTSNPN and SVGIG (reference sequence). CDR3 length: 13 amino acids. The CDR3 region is CAWSLQGIQPQHF. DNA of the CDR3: TGTGCCTGGAGTCTCCAGGGGATTCAGCCCCAGCATTTT.

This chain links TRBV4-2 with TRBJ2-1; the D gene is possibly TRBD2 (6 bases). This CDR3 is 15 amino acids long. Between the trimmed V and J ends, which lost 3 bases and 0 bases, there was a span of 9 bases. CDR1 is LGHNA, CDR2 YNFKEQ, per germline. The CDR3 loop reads CASSQDYSSYNEQFF. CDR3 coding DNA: TGTGCCAGCAGCCAGGACTATTCCTCCTACAATGAGCAGTTCTTC.

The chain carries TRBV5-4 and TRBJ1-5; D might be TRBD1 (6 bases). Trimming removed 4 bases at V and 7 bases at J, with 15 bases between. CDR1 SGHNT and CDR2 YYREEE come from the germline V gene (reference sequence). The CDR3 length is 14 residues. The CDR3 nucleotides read TGTGCCAGCAGCATACAGGGAGCTGGCCAGCCCCAGCATTTT. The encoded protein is CASSIQGAGQPQHF.

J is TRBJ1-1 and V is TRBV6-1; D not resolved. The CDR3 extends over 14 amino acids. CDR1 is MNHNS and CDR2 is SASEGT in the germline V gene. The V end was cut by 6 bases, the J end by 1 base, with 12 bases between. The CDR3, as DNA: TGTGCCAGCAGCCCCTGGGCCGAGAACACTGAAGCTTTCTTT. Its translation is CASSPWAENTEAFF.